The rows below give T cell receptor beta chains drawn from one sample of a study of blood T cell repertoires in COVID-19. Here immunoSEQ multiplex PCR was the method, and the copy in TCRdb shows in-frame clones only, minus some. Of 300,000 to 400,000 clones in the sample, 85% to 90% were seen once. The sequenced sample was peripheral blood. Receptors originate from a woman aged 30 to 39 with COVID-19, enrolled during active disease. The CDR3 runs from the conserved cysteine through the conserved F or W. Fields, in order: CDR3 length, clone size, J gene, D gene, V gene, CDR3 DNA, CDR3 protein. D genes are given only for firm matches. Rows may omit the clone size; those that give it use once, few, many or a size class.

16	.	TRBJ2-2	TRBD2	TRBV15	TGTGCCACCAGCAGAGGGACTAGCGGGAGTGGCGGGGAGCTGTTTTTT	CATSRGTSGSGGELFF
13	.	TRBJ1-1	.	TRBV5-4	TGTGCCAGCAGCCCAACACTAAACACTGAAGCTTTCTTT	CASSPTLNTEAFF
15	.	TRBJ2-2	TRBD1	TRBV5-1	TGCGCCAGCAGCATGGGACAGGGGGACACCGGGGAGCTGTTTTTT	CASSMGQGDTGELFF
13	once	TRBJ1-2	.	TRBV5-4	TGTGCCACCAAGGACTGGTCGCAGTATGGCTACACCTTC	CATKDWSQYGYTF
15	.	TRBJ1-4	TRBD1	TRBV19	TGTGCCAGTAGTATCCCCGGGACAGGGGATGAAAAACTGTTTTTT	CASSIPGTGDEKLFF
15	.	TRBJ1-6	.	TRBV18	TGTGCCAGCTCACCACCTGGGCAGGCCGATTCACCCCTCCACTTT	CASSPPGQADSPLHF
14	.	TRBJ2-7	.	TRBV19	TGTGCCAGCGCAGATAGGACAGCAGCCTACGAGCAGTACTTC	CASADRTAAYEQYF
14	once	TRBJ2-3	TRBD1	TRBV7-9	TGTGCCAGCAGCTTAGGACAGGGGATAGATACGCAGTATTTT	CASSLGQGIDTQYF
17	.	TRBJ1-2	.	TRBV14	TGTGCCAGCAGCCAAGAGGGAACTTGGGGAGCTAACTATGGCTACACCTTC	CASSQEGTWGANYGYTF
13	.	TRBJ1-2	.	TRBV6-5	TGTGCCAGCACCCTGACCCGGAGTGAGGGCTACACCTTC	CASTLTRSEGYTF
16	.	TRBJ2-7	TRBD2	TRBV27	TGTGCCAGCAGTGGGAGGGGACTAGCGGGAGACTACGAGCAGTACTTC	CASSGRGLAGDYEQYF
15	.	TRBJ2-7	TRBD2	TRBV2	TGTGCCAGCACCCCTTCTAGCGGTAGCTCCTACGAGCAGTACTTC	CASTPSSGSSYEQYF
14	.	TRBJ2-3	TRBD1	TRBV5-1	TGCGCCAGCAGCTCGGACAGGGGCACAGATACGCAGTATTTT	CASSSDRGTDTQYF
16	.	TRBJ1-1	.	TRBV28	TGTGCCAGCAGTCTATACCTGACTGCCTTGAACACTGAAGCTTTCTTT	CASSLYLTALNTEAFF
14	.	TRBJ2-7	.	TRBV7-9	TGTGCCAGCAGCAACCGGGACTTTCCTTATGAGCAGTACTTC	CASSNRDFPYEQYF
13	.	TRBJ2-1	.	TRBV7-2	TGTGCCAGCAGCCCTGAGACTAGACGGGAGCAGTTCTTC	CASSPETRREQFF
15	.	TRBJ1-1	TRBD1	TRBV19	TGTGCCAGTAGTCCGCGACAGGGGGCGAACACTGAAGCTTTCTTT	CASSPRQGANTEAFF